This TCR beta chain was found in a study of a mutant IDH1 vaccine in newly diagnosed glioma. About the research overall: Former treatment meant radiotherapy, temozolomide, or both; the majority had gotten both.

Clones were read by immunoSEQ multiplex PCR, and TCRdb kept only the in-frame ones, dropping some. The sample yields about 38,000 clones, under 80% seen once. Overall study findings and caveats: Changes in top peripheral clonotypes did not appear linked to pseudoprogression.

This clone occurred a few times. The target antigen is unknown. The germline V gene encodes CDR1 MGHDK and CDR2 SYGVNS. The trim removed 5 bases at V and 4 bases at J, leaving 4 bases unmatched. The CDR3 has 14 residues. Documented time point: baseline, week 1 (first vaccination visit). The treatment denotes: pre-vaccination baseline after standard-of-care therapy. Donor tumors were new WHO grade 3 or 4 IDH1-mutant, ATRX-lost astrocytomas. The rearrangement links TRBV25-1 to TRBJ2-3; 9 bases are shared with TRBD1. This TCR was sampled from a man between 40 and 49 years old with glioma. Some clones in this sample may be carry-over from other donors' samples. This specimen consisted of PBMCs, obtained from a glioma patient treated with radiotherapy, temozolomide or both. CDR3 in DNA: TGTGCCAGCAGTAGACAGGGGGAGTCAGATACGCAGTATTTT. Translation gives CASSRQGESDTQYF.